Listed below are T cell receptor beta chains from one sample, sequenced in a study of cytomegalovirus exposure and HLA in healthy donors. TCRdb's table, derived via immunoSEQ multiplex PCR, lists solely in-frame clones and lacks some. The table shows about 160,000 clones, with around 76% occurring only once. Sequenced material: PBMCs. Receptor source: a female donor in good health and CMV-seronegative. Both conserved end residues are part of each CDR3. D genes are given only for firm matches. Only part of the rows carry a size: once, few, many, or a class if the clone is expanded.

J gene: TRBJ2-5
D gene: -
clone size: -
V gene: TRBV9
CDR3 DNA: TGTGCCAGCAGCGTAGGGGCCGGAGAGACCCAGTACTTC
CDR3 protein: CASSVGAGETQYF

J gene: TRBJ1-2
D gene: -
clone size: -
V gene: TRBV19
CDR3 DNA: TGTGCCAGTAGTAGGCAGGCCTATGGCTACACCTTC
CDR3 protein: CASSRQAYGYTF

J gene: TRBJ2-7
D gene: -
clone size: -
V gene: TRBV27
CDR3 DNA: TGTGCCAGCAGTTTAGGGCGGGACTACGAGCAGTACTTC
CDR3 protein: CASSLGRDYEQYF

J gene: TRBJ2-3
D gene: TRBD2
clone size: -
V gene: TRBV6-1
CDR3 DNA: TGTGCCAGCAATGTAGCGGGGGGGGACACAGATACGCAGTATTTT
CDR3 protein: CASNVAGGDTDTQYF

J gene: TRBJ2-5
D gene: -
clone size: -
V gene: TRBV7-2
CDR3 DNA: TGTGCCAGCAGCCGAGGGGAGGTTCGGCAAGAGACCCAGTACTTC
CDR3 protein: CASSRGEVRQETQYF

J gene: TRBJ2-7
D gene: TRBD2
clone size: -
V gene: TRBV5-1
CDR3 DNA: TGCGCCAGCAGCTCCGGACTAGCGGATGACTACGAGCAGTACTTC
CDR3 protein: CASSSGLADDYEQYF

J gene: TRBJ1-5
D gene: -
clone size: -
V gene: TRBV10-2
CDR3 DNA: TGCGCCAGCAGTGAGGGGGCGGGGTTTGGGCAGCCCCAGCATTTT
CDR3 protein: CASSEGAGFGQPQHF

J gene: TRBJ1-1
D gene: TRBD1
clone size: -
V gene: TRBV6-5
CDR3 DNA: TGTGCCAGCAGTTCGTCCAGGGGGCCAACTGAAGCTTTCTTT
CDR3 protein: CASSSSRGPTEAFF

J gene: TRBJ2-3
D gene: TRBD2
clone size: few
V gene: TRBV5-4
CDR3 DNA: TGTGCCAGCGCCAAACGGGGGGGCACAGATACGCAGTATTTT
CDR3 protein: CASAKRGGTDTQYF

J gene: TRBJ1-4
D gene: -
clone size: -
V gene: TRBV30
CDR3 DNA: TGTGCCTGGAGTGTGATCGGACGGGGTAATGAAAAACTGTTTTTT
CDR3 protein: CAWSVIGRGNEKLFF

J gene: TRBJ1-3
D gene: TRBD1
clone size: -
V gene: TRBV27
CDR3 DNA: TGTGCCAGCAGTCGGACAGGCTCGGGCGGAAACACCATATATTTT
CDR3 protein: CASSRTGSGGNTIYF

J gene: TRBJ1-3
D gene: TRBD1
clone size: -
V gene: TRBV7-3
CDR3 DNA: TGTGCCAGCAGCCCCTTTAGACAGGGGGCTGCCGGAAACACCATATATTTT
CDR3 protein: CASSPFRQGAAGNTIYF

J gene: TRBJ1-4
D gene: -
clone size: few
V gene: TRBV29-1
CDR3 DNA: TGCAGCGTTGGGCGGAGTGAAAAACTGTTTTTT
CDR3 protein: CSVGRSEKLFF

J gene: TRBJ1-5
D gene: -
clone size: once
V gene: TRBV7-3
CDR3 DNA: TGTGCCAGCAGCTTGCATCCAGGGTCCCAGCCCCAGCATTTT
CDR3 protein: CASSLHPGSQPQHF

J gene: TRBJ2-7
D gene: TRBD2
clone size: -
V gene: TRBV2
CDR3 DNA: TGTGCCGTACTAGCGGGGAGTTCCTACGAGCAGTACTTC
CDR3 protein: CAVLAGSSYEQYF

J gene: TRBJ1-2
D gene: TRBD1
clone size: -
V gene: TRBV27
CDR3 DNA: TGTGCCAGCAGTTGGGGACAGGATCTACTCTATGGCTACACCTTC
CDR3 protein: CASSWGQDLLYGYTF

J gene: TRBJ2-1
D gene: TRBD2
clone size: once
V gene: TRBV11-2
CDR3 DNA: TGTGCCAGCAGCTTAGATCTAAAGGGACTAGTACATGAGCAGTTCTTC
CDR3 protein: CASSLDLKGLVHEQFF

J gene: TRBJ1-3
D gene: -
clone size: -
V gene: TRBV5-1
CDR3 DNA: TGCGCCAGCAGTGGACTCTCTGGAAACACCATATATTTT
CDR3 protein: CASSGLSGNTIYF

J gene: TRBJ1-2
D gene: TRBD1
clone size: -
V gene: TRBV27
CDR3 DNA: TGTGCCAGCAGTTTGGACAGGGGAAACTATGGCTACACCTTC
CDR3 protein: CASSLDRGNYGYTF

J gene: TRBJ1-5
D gene: TRBD1
clone size: once
V gene: TRBV19
CDR3 DNA: TGTGCCAGTAGCGCGACAGGGGGCAATCAGCCCCAGCATTTT
CDR3 protein: CASSATGGNQPQHF

J gene: TRBJ2-5
D gene: -
clone size: -
V gene: TRBV5-1
CDR3 DNA: TGCGCCAGCAGCTTGGTGGAGGGCCCCGAGATCCAGTACTTC
CDR3 protein: CASSLVEGPEIQYF

J gene: TRBJ1-1
D gene: -
clone size: -
V gene: TRBV6-4
CDR3 DNA: TGTGCCAGCAGTGAAATCGAAGGGAGCACTGAAGCTTTCTTT
CDR3 protein: CASSEIEGSTEAFF

J gene: TRBJ2-3
D gene: -
clone size: once
V gene: TRBV2
CDR3 DNA: TGTGCCAGCACCGTGAGGACAGATACGCAGTATTTT
CDR3 protein: CASTVRTDTQYF

J gene: TRBJ2-7
D gene: TRBD1
clone size: -
V gene: TRBV10-3
CDR3 DNA: TGTGCCATCAGTGCACTGGGACAGCTATCCTACGAGCAGTACTTC
CDR3 protein: CAISALGQLSYEQYF

J gene: TRBJ1-1
D gene: -
clone size: few
V gene: TRBV5-1
CDR3 DNA: TGCGCCAGCAGCCTACAGGGTAGGGACACTGAAGCTTTCTTT
CDR3 protein: CASSLQGRDTEAFF

J gene: TRBJ1-1
D gene: TRBD1
clone size: -
V gene: TRBV30
CDR3 DNA: TGTGCCCGAGACAGGGTTTGGGACACTGAAGCTTTCTTT
CDR3 protein: CARDRVWDTEAFF

J gene: TRBJ2-2
D gene: -
clone size: -
V gene: TRBV9
CDR3 DNA: TGTGCCAGCAGGGAACAGGGCCGGACCGGGGAGCTGTTTTTT
CDR3 protein: CASREQGRTGELFF

J gene: TRBJ1-3
D gene: -
clone size: -
V gene: TRBV2
CDR3 DNA: TGTGCCAGCAGGGGATTACAGGGATCTGGAAACACCATATATTTT
CDR3 protein: CASRGLQGSGNTIYF

J gene: TRBJ1-2
D gene: -
clone size: -
V gene: TRBV5-1
CDR3 DNA: TGCGCCAGCAGCCCCGTCCAGGGCGTCTATGGCTACACCTTC
CDR3 protein: CASSPVQGVYGYTF

J gene: TRBJ1-2
D gene: -
clone size: -
V gene: TRBV19
CDR3 DNA: TGTGCCAGTAGTATAGAAGAGGGCTACACCTTC
CDR3 protein: CASSIEEGYTF

J gene: TRBJ1-1
D gene: -
clone size: -
V gene: TRBV7-6
CDR3 DNA: TGTGCCAGCAGTACAGAAGTGGGCACTGAAGCTTTCTTT
CDR3 protein: CASSTEVGTEAFF

J gene: TRBJ1-1
D gene: TRBD1
clone size: -
V gene: TRBV14
CDR3 DNA: TGTGCCAGCAGCAGTTTCAAGGGGGCGAACACTGAAGCTTTCTTT
CDR3 protein: CASSSFKGANTEAFF

J gene: TRBJ2-7
D gene: TRBD1
clone size: -
V gene: TRBV5-4
CDR3 DNA: TGTGCCAGCAGCTTGGAACGACAGGGGGTCTCCTACGAGCAGTACTTC
CDR3 protein: CASSLERQGVSYEQYF

J gene: TRBJ2-3
D gene: -
clone size: -
V gene: TRBV4-2
CDR3 DNA: TGTGCCAGCAGCCAAGGACAGGCCGAGGGCACAGATACGCAGTATTTT
CDR3 protein: CASSQGQAEGTDTQYF

J gene: TRBJ1-2
D gene: -
clone size: -
V gene: TRBV5-1
CDR3 DNA: TGCGCCAGCAGGACCGGCAGGCCGGATGGCTACACCTTC
CDR3 protein: CASRTGRPDGYTF

J gene: TRBJ1-3
D gene: TRBD1
clone size: -
V gene: TRBV9
CDR3 DNA: TGTGCCAGCAGCCCGACAGGGCGAGGAAACACCATATATTTT
CDR3 protein: CASSPTGRGNTIYF

J gene: TRBJ1-5
D gene: -
clone size: few
V gene: TRBV4-1
CDR3 DNA: TGCGCCAGCAGCCAAGATCGGGGGAATCAGCCCCAGCATTTT
CDR3 protein: CASSQDRGNQPQHF

J gene: TRBJ1-1
D gene: TRBD1
clone size: -
V gene: TRBV5-6
CDR3 DNA: TGTGCCAGCAGCCCGGACAGGGGGGGGACGAGTACTGAAGCTTTCTTT
CDR3 protein: CASSPDRGGTSTEAFF

J gene: TRBJ1-1
D gene: -
clone size: -
V gene: TRBV18
CDR3 DNA: TGTGCCAGCTCACCAACGGCTTTGACAGTTAACACTGAAGCTTTCTTT
CDR3 protein: CASSPTALTVNTEAFF

J gene: TRBJ1-1
D gene: -
clone size: once
V gene: TRBV7-8
CDR3 DNA: TGTGCCAGCAGCGCCGTCAGGGCTGGGAACACTGAAGCTTTCTTT
CDR3 protein: CASSAVRAGNTEAFF

J gene: TRBJ2-3
D gene: -
clone size: -
V gene: TRBV5-4
CDR3 DNA: TGTGCCAGCAGCTTGCCATTGAGCACAGATACGCAGTATTTT
CDR3 protein: CASSLPLSTDTQYF

J gene: TRBJ2-1
D gene: -
clone size: -
V gene: TRBV10-1
CDR3 DNA: TGCGCCAGCAGTGAGTCGCGGCAGGGGAGTAACTACAATGAGCAGTTCTTC
CDR3 protein: CASSESRQGSNYNEQFF

J gene: TRBJ2-7
D gene: TRBD1
clone size: few
V gene: TRBV6-5
CDR3 DNA: TGTGCCAGCAGTTACTCTAGACAGGGGCCCTACGAGCAGTACTTC
CDR3 protein: CASSYSRQGPYEQYF

J gene: TRBJ2-2
D gene: -
clone size: -
V gene: TRBV5-1
CDR3 DNA: TGCGCCAGCAGCTTGGATGTAGTGAACACCGGGGAGCTGTTTTTT
CDR3 protein: CASSLDVVNTGELFF

J gene: TRBJ1-5
D gene: -
clone size: -
V gene: TRBV6-1
CDR3 DNA: TGTGCCAGCAGTGAAGTTCCAGGGAGGGGGAATCAGCCCCAGCATTTT
CDR3 protein: CASSEVPGRGNQPQHF

J gene: TRBJ1-4
D gene: -
clone size: -
V gene: TRBV6-6
CDR3 DNA: TGTGCCAGCACTAGGCAGAATGAAAAACTGTTTTTT
CDR3 protein: CASTRQNEKLFF

J gene: TRBJ2-1
D gene: TRBD2
clone size: -
V gene: TRBV4-1
CDR3 DNA: TGCGCCAGCAGCCTGACTAGCGGGAGGACCTACAATGAGCAGTTCTTC
CDR3 protein: CASSLTSGRTYNEQFF

J gene: TRBJ2-3
D gene: -
clone size: -
V gene: TRBV13
CDR3 DNA: TGTGCCAGCAGCTACATGACTAACACAGATACGCAGTATTTT
CDR3 protein: CASSYMTNTDTQYF

J gene: TRBJ1-1
D gene: -
clone size: -
V gene: TRBV11-2
CDR3 DNA: TGTGCCAGCACCTCCCGGGGGGCGCTTGCCACTGAAGCTTTCTTT
CDR3 protein: CASTSRGALATEAFF

J gene: TRBJ2-7
D gene: -
clone size: -
V gene: TRBV5-1
CDR3 DNA: TGCGCCAGCAGCTTGACCTCGGGGTCTCTCTCCTACGAGCAGTACTTC
CDR3 protein: CASSLTSGSLSYEQYF

J gene: TRBJ2-1
D gene: -
clone size: -
V gene: TRBV19
CDR3 DNA: TGTGCCAGTAGTATAGTAGGGAGTAATAATGAGCAGTTCTTC
CDR3 protein: CASSIVGSNNEQFF

J gene: TRBJ1-1
D gene: TRBD1
clone size: -
V gene: TRBV9
CDR3 DNA: TGTGCCAGCAGCGGACAGGGCGTGAACACTGAAGCTTTCTTT
CDR3 protein: CASSGQGVNTEAFF

J gene: TRBJ1-6
D gene: TRBD1
clone size: -
V gene: TRBV5-6
CDR3 DNA: TGTGCCAGCAGCCGGACAGGGTGGGATAATTCACCCCTCCACTTT
CDR3 protein: CASSRTGWDNSPLHF